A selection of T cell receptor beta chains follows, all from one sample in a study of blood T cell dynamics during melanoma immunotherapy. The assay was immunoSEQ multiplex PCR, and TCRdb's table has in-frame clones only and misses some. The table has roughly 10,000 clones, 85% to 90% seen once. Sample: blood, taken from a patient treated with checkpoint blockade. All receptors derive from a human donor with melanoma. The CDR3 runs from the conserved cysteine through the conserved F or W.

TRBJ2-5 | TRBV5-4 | CASSHKLAEYQETQYF
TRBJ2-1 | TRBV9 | CASSPWTSGPSYNEQFF
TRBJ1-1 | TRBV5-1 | CASSRDGSNTEAFF
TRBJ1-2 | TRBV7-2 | CASSLAVAAQGYTF
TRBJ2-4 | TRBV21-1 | CASRKLGGPRGEAKNIQYF
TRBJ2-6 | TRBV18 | CASSLNRGGANVLTF
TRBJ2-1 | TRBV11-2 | CASSLEHYSYNEQFF
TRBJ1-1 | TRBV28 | CASHPQGRAEAFF
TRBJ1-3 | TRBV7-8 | CASSQRSIGNTIYF
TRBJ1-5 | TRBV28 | CASRPAGGSNQPQHF
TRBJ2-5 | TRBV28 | CAVGGDRVREQYF
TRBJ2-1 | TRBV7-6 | CASSAGLGRNNEQFF
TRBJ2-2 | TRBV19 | CASSASTVNTGELFF
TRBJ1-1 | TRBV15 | CATSRVGGAEGQEVIRIEAFF
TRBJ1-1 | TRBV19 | CASRNLDGKGDTEAFF
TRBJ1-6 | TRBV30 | CAWSERTGGNSPLHF
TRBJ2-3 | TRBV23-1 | CASIYDLPTDTQYF
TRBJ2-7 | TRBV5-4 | CASSQDRSGLYEQYF
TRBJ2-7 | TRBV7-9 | CASSPQGGREQYF
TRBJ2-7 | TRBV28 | CASRGTGTGDEQYF
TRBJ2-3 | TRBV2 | CASSERLAGDFTDTQYF
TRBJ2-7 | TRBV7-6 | CASSLDPSGEQYF
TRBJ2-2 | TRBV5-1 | CASRLLSTIRRGTGELFF
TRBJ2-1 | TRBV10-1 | CASRGLGDEQFF
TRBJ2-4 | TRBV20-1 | CSASKQGPQYF
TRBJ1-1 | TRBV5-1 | CASSLAGGLNTEAFF
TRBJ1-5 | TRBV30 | CAWSRDRGGQPQHF
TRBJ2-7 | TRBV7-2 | CASSVWDSPFSYEQYF
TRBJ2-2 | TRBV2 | CASSESGFRLFF
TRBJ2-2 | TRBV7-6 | CASSLLGTSSGELFF
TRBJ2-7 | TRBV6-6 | CASTPRESSYEQYF
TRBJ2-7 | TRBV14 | CASSQGQGPSYEQYF
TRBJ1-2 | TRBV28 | CASSPAVGGYGYTF
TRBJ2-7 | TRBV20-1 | CSARQGYEQYF
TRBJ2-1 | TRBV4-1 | CASSQDGVLKVYNEQFF
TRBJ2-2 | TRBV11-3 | CASSLNRGEGELFF
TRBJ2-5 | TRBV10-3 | CAISPARGGEETQYF
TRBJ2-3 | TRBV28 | CASSLPGADTQYF
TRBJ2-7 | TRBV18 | CASSLTGYLLEQYF
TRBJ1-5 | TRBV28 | CASSPTLGGYSNQPQHF
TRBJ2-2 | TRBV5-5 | CASSLGLPTGELFF
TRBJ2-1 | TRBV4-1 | CASSRSDRSSYNEQFF
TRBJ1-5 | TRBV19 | CASAEGPYQPQHF
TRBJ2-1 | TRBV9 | CASSPRDRGIYNEQFF
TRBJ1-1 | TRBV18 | CASSRGGNTEAFF
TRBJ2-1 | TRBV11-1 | CASSPTGLNSYNEQFF
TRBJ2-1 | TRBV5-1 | CASSFTGTSGYNEQFF
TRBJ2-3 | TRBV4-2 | CASSQALLAVTDTQYF
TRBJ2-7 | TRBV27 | CASSPLAGDPYEQYF
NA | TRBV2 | CASSESTSGGTYEQYF
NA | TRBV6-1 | CASKARIYEQYF
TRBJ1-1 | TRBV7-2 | CASSLNYWSTGTEAFF